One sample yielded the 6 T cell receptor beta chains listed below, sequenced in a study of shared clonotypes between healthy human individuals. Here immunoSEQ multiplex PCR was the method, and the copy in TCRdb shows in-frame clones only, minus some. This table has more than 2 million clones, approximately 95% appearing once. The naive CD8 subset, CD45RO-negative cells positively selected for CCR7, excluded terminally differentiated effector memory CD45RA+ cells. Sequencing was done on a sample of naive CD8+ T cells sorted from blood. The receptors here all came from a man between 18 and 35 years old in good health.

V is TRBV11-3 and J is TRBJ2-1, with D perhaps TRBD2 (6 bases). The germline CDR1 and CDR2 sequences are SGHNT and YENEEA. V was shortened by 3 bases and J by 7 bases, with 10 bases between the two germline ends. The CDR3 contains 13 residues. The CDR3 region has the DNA TGTGCCAGCAGCTTTAGCGGCTTGAATGAGCAGTTCTTC. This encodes CASSFSGLNEQFF.

In DNA, the CDR3 is TGCAGCGTTCAAGGCCAGGGGGACACCATATATTTT. It yields the protein CSVQGQGDTIYF. The rearrangement uses TRBV29-1 and TRBJ1-3; 7 bases are shared with TRBD1. Germline V gene sequence: CDR1 SQVTM, CDR2 ANQGSEA. CDR3 length: 12 residues. Trimming removed 5 bases from V and 8 bases from J; junction bases left unmatched: 6.

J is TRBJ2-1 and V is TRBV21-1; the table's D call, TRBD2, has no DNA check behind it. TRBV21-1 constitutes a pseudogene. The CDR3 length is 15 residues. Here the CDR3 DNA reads TGTGCCAGCAGCGGCGGGAGTTCCCCCCAAAATGAGCAGTTCTTC. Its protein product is CASSGGSSPQNEQFF.

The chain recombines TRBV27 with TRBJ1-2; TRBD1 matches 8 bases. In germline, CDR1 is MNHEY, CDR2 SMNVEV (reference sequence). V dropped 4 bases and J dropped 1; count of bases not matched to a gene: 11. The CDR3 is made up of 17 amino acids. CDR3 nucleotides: TGTGCCAGCAGTTCCTCCTCCGGGACAGGTTTTAACTATGGCTACACCTTC. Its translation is CASSSSSGTGFNYGYTF.

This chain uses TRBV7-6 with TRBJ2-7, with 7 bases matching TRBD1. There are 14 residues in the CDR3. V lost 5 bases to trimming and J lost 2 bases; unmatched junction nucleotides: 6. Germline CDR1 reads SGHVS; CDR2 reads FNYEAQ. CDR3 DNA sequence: TGTGCCAGCAGCAGGACAGGCGCTACCTACGAGCAGTACTTC. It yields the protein CASSRTGATYEQYF.

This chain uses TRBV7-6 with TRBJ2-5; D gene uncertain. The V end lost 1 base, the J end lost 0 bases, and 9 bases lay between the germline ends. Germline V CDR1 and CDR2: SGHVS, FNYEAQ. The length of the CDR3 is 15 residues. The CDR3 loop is CASSLEAQYQETQYF. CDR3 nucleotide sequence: TGTGCCAGCAGCTTAGAGGCCCAGTACCAAGAGACCCAGTACTTC.